Listed below are T cell receptor beta chains from one sample, sequenced in a study of identical twins. TCRdb called the 5' RACE reads again in MiXCR, with one record for every CDR3 protein. The table lists fewer than 250,000 distinct CDR3 sequences, around 6.6% of them singletons. This sample was shared with a second study, whose subject was yellow fever vaccine responses in identical twins.

Sequenced: memory (CD45RO+) T cells sorted from blood. The source of these receptors is a young woman in good health. Each CDR3 is given with its conserved first and last residue. The D gene is left open where the match is weak. The listing skips clone size in some rows; elsewhere it reads once, few, many or a size class.

clone_size | j_call | v_call | d_call | cdr3_nt | cdr3_aa
many | TRBJ2-7 | TRBV10-3 | TRBD1 | TGTGCCATCAGTGAGGGACAGGGTAGCGACGAGCAGTACTTC | CAISEGQGSDEQYF
. | TRBJ2-1 | TRBV28 | TRBD2 | TGTGCCAGCAGTTCAGTGGCTAGCGGGAGTATCGGTGAGCAGTTCTTC | CASSSVASGSIGEQFF
few | TRBJ2-5 | TRBV5-1 | TRBD2 | TGCGCCAGCAGCTTGATGGGAGGGGATGGGGAGACCCAGTACTTC | CASSLMGGDGETQYF
. | TRBJ2-7 | TRBV5-6 | . | TGTGCCAGCAGCCCGGGGGAGCTGTGCGAGCAGTACTTC | CASSPGELCEQYF
few | TRBJ2-3 | TRBV5-4 | . | TGTGCCAGCACCACCCCCTTGGGAGATACGCAGTATTTT | CASTTPLGDTQYF
many | TRBJ2-2 | TRBV12-3/TRBV12-4 | . | TGTGCCAGCAGTTTAAAAGGGAAGGCCGGGGAGCTGTTTTTT | CASSLKGKAGELFF
many | TRBJ2-1 | TRBV28 | . | TGTGCCAGCAGCTCGACGACCGGGCCATCCTTCTACAATGAGCAGTTCTTC | CASSSTTGPSFYNEQFF
few | TRBJ2-6 | TRBV15 | . | TGTGCCACCAGCAGAGATTGGGGACTCATCTCTGGGGCCAACGTCCTGACTTTC | CATSRDWGLISGANVLTF
. | TRBJ2-2 | TRBV20-1 | . | TGCAGTGCACCGCTAAGCGGAGCCAACACCGGGGAGCTGTTTTTT | CSAPLSGANTGELFF
many | TRBJ2-5 | TRBV14 | . | TGTGCCAGCAGCCAATTCAACCAAGAGACCCAGTACTTC | CASSQFNQETQYF
many | TRBJ2-1 | TRBV12-3/TRBV12-4 | . | TGTGCCAGCAGTTTATTTGGAGAGCAGTTCTTC | CASSLFGEQFF
. | TRBJ1-6 | TRBV7-2 | . | TGTGCCAGCAGCTTAGGTCTGGGAGGCGATTCACCCCTCCACTTT | CASSLGLGGDSPLHF
few | TRBJ1-2 | TRBV3-1 | . | TGTGCCAGCAGCCATGACAGAGCCCATGGCTACACCTTC | CASSHDRAHGYTF
. | TRBJ2-3 | TRBV7-3 | . | TGTGCCAGCAGCTTATATGGACAGAGCACAGATACGCAGTATTTT | CASSLYGQSTDTQYF
many | TRBJ1-4 | TRBV12-3/TRBV12-4 | . | TGTGCCAGCAGTCTCGGGGCGACTAATGAAAAACTGTTTTTT | CASSLGATNEKLFF
few | TRBJ1-4 | TRBV2 | . | TGTGCCAGCGGAATGGGAACAGGGAATAATGAAAAACTGTTTTTT | CASGMGTGNNEKLFF
. | TRBJ2-5 | TRBV24-1 | . | TGTGCCACCAGTGACAATGACCGGGCGGGAGAGACCCAGTACTTC | CATSDNDRAGETQYF
. | TRBJ2-1 | TRBV6-1 | TRBD2 | TGTGCCAGCAGTGGGGAGGGACTAGCGGGAGTTGGGGTGTTCTTC | CASSGEGLAGVGVFF
. | TRBJ2-1 | TRBV5-4 | . | TGTGCCAGCAGCACAAGAGATAACAATGAGCAGTTCTTC | CASSTRDNNEQFF
many | TRBJ2-5 | TRBV12-3/TRBV12-4 | . | TGTGCCAGCAGTTTAGGGGGGGTAAAGACCCAGTACTTC | CASSLGGVKTQYF
many | TRBJ1-1 | TRBV10-3 | TRBD1 | TGTGCCATCAGTCGGACAGGGAACACTGAAGCTTTCTTT | CAISRTGNTEAFF
few | TRBJ1-1 | TRBV27 | . | TGTGCCAGCAGTTCCGTTACACGGATTTCCACTGAAGCTTTCTTT | CASSSVTRISTEAFF
few | TRBJ2-2 | TRBV18 | TRBD1 | TGTGCCAGCCAGGGGGCTACCGGGGAGCTGTTTTTT | CASQGATGELFF
few | TRBJ1-1 | TRBV5-1 | TRBD1 | TGCGCCAGCAGAGCCGGGACAGGGGATATGGGCACTGAAGCTTTCTTT | CASRAGTGDMGTEAFF
few | TRBJ2-6 | TRBV27 | . | TGTGCCAGCAGTTTTGGGGCCGTGACCTCTGGGGCCAACGTCCTGACTTTC | CASSFGAVTSGANVLTF
many | TRBJ2-3 | TRBV5-1 | . | TGCGCCAGCAGCCCGACGGGAAGCACAGATACGCAGTATTTT | CASSPTGSTDTQYF
few | TRBJ2-5 | TRBV20-1 | . | TGCAGTGCTAGACTGGCCACAAGGGAGACCCAGTACTTC | CSARLATRETQYF
many | TRBJ1-1 | TRBV7-9 | . | TGTGCCAGCAGCTTAGCGCTAGTAGGATTGAACACTGAAGCTTTCTTT | CASSLALVGLNTEAFF
. | TRBJ2-3 | TRBV20-1 | . | TGCAGTGCTAGAGATCCCGGGACCAATCACCGGGGGTACACAGATACGCAGTATTTT | CSARDPGTNHRGYTDTQYF
few | TRBJ2-5 | TRBV6-1 | . | TGTGCCAGCAGTCCAACTCCTGTTGGGACCCAGTACTTC | CASSPTPVGTQYF
many | TRBJ1-4 | TRBV29-1 | . | TGCAGCGCAACTGGCGGGGCTAATGAAAAACTGTTTTTT | CSATGGANEKLFF
few | TRBJ2-2 | TRBV20-1 | TRBD1 | TGCAGTGCTAGAGTTCAGGGGGCGACCGGGGAGCTGTTTTTT | CSARVQGATGELFF
. | TRBJ1-1 | TRBV2 | . | TGTGCCAGCAGTGAAGCGCGTAACACTGAAGCTTTCTTT | CASSEARNTEAFF